Below, 12 T cell receptor beta chains from the same sample are listed, as sequenced in a study of shared clonotypes between healthy human individuals. Naive CD8 cells lacked CD45RO, underwent positive selection for CCR7 and left out terminally differentiated effector memory CD45RA+ cells. Method: immunoSEQ multiplex PCR; TCRdb's copy keeps in-frame clones and lacks some. Of roughly 590,000 clones in the sample, roughly 96% were seen once. Sequencing was carried out using naive CD8+ T cells sorted from blood. These receptors were taken from a woman in her twenties or thirties in good health.

This chain uses TRBV27 with TRBJ2-1, with 7 bases that match TRBD2. This CDR3 spans 15 amino acids. V dropped 2 bases and J dropped 5; count of bases not matched to a gene: 6. Germline CDR1 reads MNHEY; CDR2 reads SMNVEV (reference sequence). Written as DNA, the CDR3 is TGTGCCAGCAGTTTAATTCCTAGCGGTAACAATGAGCAGTTCTTC. This sequence encodes CASSLIPSGNNEQFF.

The CDR3 region is CASSYSAGADTQYF. The CDR3, as DNA: TGTGCCAGCAGTTACTCGGCTGGGGCCGATACGCAGTATTTT. V and J are TRBV6-5 and TRBJ2-3; tentatively, D is TRBD1 (5 bases). Germline CDR1 MNHEY, CDR2 SVGAGI. V lost 0 bases and J 6 bases, leaving 10 bases between the germline ends. The CDR3 spans 14 residues.

The chain has TRBV7-6 and TRBJ2-2, with unresolved D. The CDR3 runs to 11 residues. V lost 5 bases, J lost 9 bases, and 7 bases lay in between. The germline V gene encodes CDR1 SGHVS and CDR2 FNYEAQ. CDR3 in amino acids: CASSLGWELFF. The CDR3 DNA sequence: TGTGCCAGCAGCCTCGGTTGGGAGCTGTTTTTT.

The chain joins TRBV10-2 to TRBJ2-5, with 10 bases identical to TRBD2. This CDR3 is 15 amino acids long. CDR1 is WSHSY, CDR2 SAAADI, per germline. Trimming at V came to 4 bases and at J to 4 bases, leaving 6 bases not matched to a gene. CDR3 in amino acids: CASSAIAGGVETQYF. The DNA of the CDR3 is TGCGCCAGCAGTGCGATAGCGGGAGGAGTAGAGACCCAGTACTTC.

The rearrangement links TRBV5-1 to TRBJ1-1; the D is unclear. Germline loops: CDR1 SGHRS, CDR2 YFSETQ. CDR3 length: 13 amino acids. The V gene lost 2 bases and the J gene lost 9 bases, with 14 bases spanning the gap. CDR3 DNA sequence: TGCGCCAGCAGCTTTGGGTTGGCACCCAAAGCTTTCTTT. The encoded protein is CASSFGLAPKAFF.

V usage is TRBV12-5 and J usage is TRBJ2-1; 7 bases are shared with TRBD2. This CDR3 is built from 16 residues. Trimming took 4 bases from V and 3 from J; bases not matched to a gene: 9. Germline values: CDR1 LGHNT, CDR2 FRNRAP. The CDR3 DNA sequence: TGTGCTAGTGGTTCGACTCAAGCGGGAAGCTACAATGAGCAGTTCTTC. Residues: CASGSTQAGSYNEQFF.

J is TRBJ2-1 and V is TRBV7-8, with D possibly TRBD1 on 6 matching bases. CDR3 length: 15 amino acids. CDR1 is SGHVS and CDR2 is FQNEAQ in the germline V gene. V was shortened by 0 bases and J by 9 bases, with 15 bases between the two germline ends. The CDR3 nucleotides are TGTGCCAGCAGCTTAGCACCTGGACAGTCGGCTGAGCAGTTCTTC. Its translation is CASSLAPGQSAEQFF.

J is TRBJ2-1 and V is TRBV11-2; weak D call: TRBD1 (7 bases). Germline V gene data show CDR1 as SGHAT and CDR2 as FQNNGV. The CDR3 runs to 15 residues. Trimming took off 6 bases at V and 4 bases at J, with 16 bases between the two ends. The DNA for the CDR3 is TGTGCCAGCAGAATAGGAGGGGGCTGGTACAATGAGCAGTTCTTC. Translation gives CASRIGGGWYNEQFF.

The V gene is TRBV7-8, the J gene TRBJ2-7, with TRBD1 matching 9 bases. After removal of 5 bases from V and 5 bases from J, the junction contained 13 bases not matched to a gene. Germline lookup yields CDR1 SGHVS and CDR2 FQNEAQ. The CDR3 is 16 residues long. The CDR3, as DNA: TGTGCCAGCAGCCCGTGGACAGGGGAAAGTTCCAACGAGCAGTACTTC. Residues: CASSPWTGESSNEQYF.

This clone was counted once. This chain connects TRBV13 to TRBJ2-5; possible D gene TRBD2, 5 bases. Trimming took off 6 bases at V and 5 bases at J, with 10 bases between the two ends. Germline CDR1 reads PRHDT; CDR2 reads FYEKMQ (reference sequence). This CDR3 contains 12 residues. CDR3 nucleotide sequence: TGTGCCAGCAGGAGCGGCTCCGAGACCCAGTACTTC. Its protein product is CASRSGSETQYF.

The chain uses TRBV27 and TRBJ2-1; the D is unclear. The CDR3 is 11 residues long. Germline V gene sequence: CDR1 MNHEY, CDR2 SMNVEV (reference sequence). V was pared by 4 bases and J by 9 bases, with 7 bases between. DNA of the CDR3: TGTGCCAGCAGTTCCCTTCGTGAGCAGTTCTTC. Its translation: CASSSLREQFF.

V is TRBV2 and J is TRBJ2-5, with D uncertain. This CDR3 is built from 14 residues. Germline values: CDR1 SNHLY, CDR2 FYNNEI. The germline V and J ends were trimmed by 1 base and 2 bases, with 8 bases remaining between them. The CDR3 here is CASSEVGEQETQYF. For the CDR3, the DNA is TGTGCCAGCAGTGAAGTTGGAGAACAAGAGACCCAGTACTTC.